This T cell receptor beta chain comes out of a study of T-cell reconstitution after alpha-beta-depleted transplantation in children. Study-wide findings and caveats: Two months or so post-transplant, alpha-beta T cells reportedly derived from several hundred expanded graft clones. In some patients, recipient T cells and intrathymic progenitors surviving conditioning explained high day-60 diversity. Fresh T-cell production supplied most of the T-cell counts and diversity seen one year after transplant.

With regard to this clonotype: Its antigen is unknown.

From germline, CDR1 is ENHRY and CDR2 SYGVKD. V lost 7 bases, J lost 5 bases, and 4 bases stayed unmatched. The CDR3 runs to 14 residues. TCRbeta library preparation incorporated unique molecular identifiers. One entry per CDR3 protein, called by TCRdb with MiXCR from the PCR reads. The repertoire holds some 600,000 distinct CDR3 sequences, approximately 13% seen once, with 2.2% in the top ten. The sequencing used PBMCs, mostly from graft donor cells, collected 360 days after TCRalphabeta/CD19-depleted stem cell transplant. This TCR came from a male patient younger than 18 who had a stem cell transplant for acute myeloid leukemia, so the T cells may come from the graft donor. V usage is TRBV10-3 and J usage is TRBJ2-1; 11 bases match TRBD2. The CDR3 here is CAITAGLADNEQFF. The CDR3 DNA reads as TGTGCCATCACCGCGGGACTAGCGGACAATGAGCAGTTCTTC.